A single sample is the source of the 30 T cell receptor beta chains below, sequenced in a study of metastatic and nonmetastatic thyroid tumors. Using MiXCR, TCRdb re-called clones from the PCR reads. The sample lists about 12,000 clones, approximately 25% occurring once. Thyroid surgery was preceded by no treatment in any patient. Sequencing used tumor tissue. The receptors stem from a female donor with papillary thyroid cancer or a benign thyroid nodule (not recorded which). Some clones in this sample may be carry-over from other donors' samples.

The table lists this clone with many counts. Possible read error: a much larger clone is one base away. The gene calls are TRBV18 and TRBJ1-2; no clear D. In germline, CDR1 is KGHSH, CDR2 LQKENI. Between the trimmed V and J ends, which lost 3 bases and 8 bases, there was a span of 7 bases. The CDR3 contains 11 residues. The CDR3 sequence is CASSPGEGYTF. The CDR3 coding sequence is TGTGCCAGCTCACCCGGGGAGGGCTACACCTTC.

The rearrangement links TRBV3-1 to TRBJ2-6; D possibly corresponds to TRBD2 (6 bases). Looked up from germline, CDR1 is LGHDT and CDR2 is YNNKEL (reference sequence). Trimming took off 3 bases at V and 15 bases at J, with 15 bases between the two ends. The CDR3 loop spans 13 amino acids. CDR3: CASSQGTEGSLTF. In DNA, the CDR3 is TGTGCCAGCAGCCAGGGGACGGAGGGGTCCCTGACTTTC.

The chain has TRBV30 and TRBJ2-1, with D possibly matching TRBD1 (6 bases). V lost 3 bases and J 10 bases, leaving 19 bases between the germline ends. CDR3 length equals 14 residues. The germline V gene has CDR1 GTSNPN and CDR2 SVGIG (reference sequence). The CDR3 nucleotides read TGTGCCTGGAGCCGGGACACGATCAAAAGGGAGCAGTTCTTC. It is translated as CAWSRDTIKREQFF.

This clone was observed a few times. V is TRBV12-3 or TRBV12-4 and J is TRBJ2-2; TRBD2 matches at 7 bases. V shed 3 bases and J 4 bases; nucleotides not matched to a gene: 8. The CDR3 runs 16 residues. In DNA, the CDR3 is TGTGCCAGCAGTTTTGCCCTACCGGGAGGCACCGGGGAGCTGTTTTTT. Amino acid sequence: CASSFALPGGTGELFF.

This clone has just a few counts. The chain joins TRBV15 to TRBJ1-6; 8 bases agree with TRBD1. The CDR3 extends over 13 amino acids. Germline V gene lookup returns CDR1 LNHNV and CDR2 YYDKDF (reference sequence). Unmatched junction bases numbered 3, after V lost 7 bases and J lost 7 bases. Written as DNA, the CDR3 is TGTGCCACCAACTGGGACAGGAATTCACCCCTCCACTTT. Translation gives CATNWDRNSPLHF.

This clone was counted only a few times. The CDR3 DNA sequence: TGTGCCATCAGTAACCGACAGGGGAGAGAGACCCAGTACTTC. It yields the protein CAISNRQGRETQYF. The chain combines TRBV10-3 with TRBJ2-5; TRBD1 matches 8 bases. The junction had 6 bases not matched to a gene; V was cut back by 5 bases and J by 4 bases. The CDR3 covers 14 residues. Germline-derived CDR1 and CDR2 are ENHRY and SYGVKD.

The rearrangement links TRBV4-2 to TRBJ1-1; D is perhaps TRBD1 (6 bases). This CDR3 has 14 residues. Trimming took off 5 bases at V and 2 bases at J, with 12 bases between the two ends. Germline loops: CDR1 LGHNA, CDR2 YNFKEQ. Here the CDR3 DNA reads TGTGCCAGCAGCGACCGGGACACTAACACTGAAGCTTTCTTT. Residues: CASSDRDTNTEAFF.

This clone was picked up a small number of times. The chain carries TRBV27 and TRBJ2-7; D gene uncertain. Trimming took 6 bases from V and 9 from J, leaving 21 bases between them. Germline CDR1 reads MNHEY; CDR2 reads SMNVEV (reference sequence). The CDR3 totals 14 residues. CDR3 sequence: CASRSPVQSMGQYF. In nucleotides, the CDR3 is TGTGCCAGCAGATCACCAGTACAGAGTATGGGGCAGTACTTC.

The chain carries TRBV30 and TRBJ2-7; 9 bases are a match to TRBD1. CDR1 and CDR2 from the germline V gene are GTSNPN and SVGIG (reference sequence). Trimming cost V 1 base and J 6 bases; bases outside gene matches: 10. This CDR3 is 15 amino acids long. CDR3 sequence: CAWSATGGYRVEQYF. The CDR3 nucleotides are TGTGCCTGGAGTGCAACAGGGGGCTATAGGGTCGAGCAGTACTTC.

This clone was seen ten or more times. A much bigger clone sits one base away, suggesting this may be a read error. The chain employs TRBV30 and TRBJ2-2, with TRBD1 matching over 8 bases. The CDR3 contains 14 residues. CDR1 is GTSNPN and CDR2 is SVGIG in the germline V gene (reference sequence). The CDR3 here is CAQQGDANTGELSF. Written as DNA, the CDR3 is TGTGCCCAACAGGGGGACGCGAACACCGGGGAGCTGTCTTTT. The variable domain in full, completed from reference TRBV30 and TRBJ2-2, reads SQTIHQWPATLVQPVGSPLSLECTVEGTSNPNLYWYRQAAGRGLQLLFYSVGIGQISSEVPQNLSASRPQDRQFILSSKKLLLSDSGFYLCAQQGDANTGELSFGEGSRLTVL.

This clone has a count of ten or more. The chain has TRBV11-1 and TRBJ2-5; D gene uncertain. Trimming shortened V by 4 bases and J by 0 bases, and 9 bases separated the two germline ends. Germline values: CDR1 SGHAT, CDR2 FQDESV (reference sequence). The CDR3 consists of 14 residues. CDR3 sequence: CASSSDTYQETQYF. In DNA, the CDR3 is TGTGCCAGCAGCTCCGACACGTACCAAGAGACCCAGTACTTC.

The chain couples TRBV5-1 to TRBJ2-7; D unclear. V lost 0 bases to trimming and J lost 3 bases, with 13 bases between them. This CDR3 is built from 15 residues. Germline CDR1 is SGHRS and CDR2 is YFSETQ. CDR3: CASSLGRVPHYEQYV. The CDR3 nucleotides read TGCGCCAGCAGCTTGGGACGGGTTCCCCACTACGAGCAGTACGTC.

This clone was counted ten times or more. A much bigger clone sits one base away, suggesting this may be a read error. Within the sample, other DNA sequences also encode this same CDR3. Written as DNA, the CDR3 is TGTGCCAGCAGTTTATCAAGGACGGGGTACAATGAGCAGTTCTTC. Translating gives CASSLSRTGYNEQFF. The chain links TRBV27 to TRBJ2-1, with a tentative D call TRBD2 (5 bases). CDR3 size: 15 residues. Deletions cut 0 bases from V and 4 bases from J, with 10 bases between. Germline V lookup: CDR1 MNHEY, CDR2 SMNVEV (reference sequence).

Turning to this clone: At one end, the junction sequence differs from germline, possibly due to a read error. The chain carries TRBV11-2 and TRBJ2-7; D perhaps matches TRBD2 (5 bases). The V gene's germline CDR1 is SGHAT and CDR2 FQNNGV. There are 16 residues in the CDR3. The CDR3 nucleotides read TGCGCCAGCAGCGGCGGTCGATCGGGAAGCTCCTACGAGCAGTACTTC. Encoded protein: CASSGGRSGSSYEQYF.

This clone was observed a handful of times. The CDR3 here is CASRHDTHYGYTF. The CDR3, as DNA: TGTGCCAGCAGACACGACACCCACTATGGCTACACCTTC. The chain recombines TRBV12-3 or TRBV12-4 with TRBJ1-2; D gene unclear. Trimming took 6 bases from V and 3 from J, leaving 11 bases between them. The CDR3 extends over 13 amino acids.

This clone has a single count. V usage is TRBV30 and J usage is TRBJ1-2; no reliable D call. Germline V lookup: CDR1 GTSNPN, CDR2 SVGIG (reference sequence). The V and J ends lost 2 bases and 8 bases respectively, with 18 bases between them. The CDR3 is 14 amino acids. For the CDR3, the DNA is TGTGCCTGGAGTACCATTTCCGGGAGCAGAGGCTACACCTTC. This sequence encodes CAWSTISGSRGYTF.

The chain carries TRBV25-1 and TRBJ2-7; 8 bases are shared with TRBD2. The CDR3 is 15 residues long. J lost 5 bases, V lost 2 bases, and 8 bases had no gene match. The germline V gene has CDR1 MGHDK and CDR2 SYGVNS. CDR3 protein: CASSEGGLVGHEQYF. CDR3 DNA: TGTGCCAGCAGTGAAGGGGGACTAGTAGGTCACGAGCAGTACTTC.

This clone was recorded at least ten times. V usage is TRBV5-1 and J usage is TRBJ2-5; D unclear. The length of the CDR3 is 15 residues. Germline CDR1 reads SGHRS; CDR2 reads YFSETQ. V was pared by 2 bases and J by 1 base, with 12 bases between. The CDR3 here is CASSFADPAQETQYF. CDR3 DNA: TGCGCCAGCAGCTTCGCGGACCCAGCCCAAGAGACCCAGTACTTC.

The chain recombines TRBV19 with TRBJ1-1, with D perhaps matching TRBD1 (6 bases). Between the trimmed V and J ends, which lost 4 bases and 1 base, there was a span of 13 bases. CDR1 LNHDA and CDR2 SQIVND come from the germline V gene (reference sequence). The CDR3 loop spans 15 amino acids. Here the CDR3 reads CASSRMGGPNTEAFF. For the CDR3, the DNA is TGTGCCAGTAGTAGGATGGGGGGCCCGAACACTGAAGCTTTCTTT.

V is TRBV12-5 and J is TRBJ1-2; 8 nucleotides align to TRBD1. The length of the CDR3 is 15 residues. Trimming took 6 bases from V and 4 from J; bases not matched to a gene: 10. Germline values: CDR1 LGHNT, CDR2 FRNRAP. DNA of the CDR3: TGTGCTAGTGGCACCCCCCGTGGGACAGGCTATGGCTACACCTTC. Translated: CASGTPRGTGYGYTF. Using reference TRBV12-5 and TRBJ1-2 for the parts outside the CDR3, the full variable domain is DARVTQTPRHKVTEMGQEVTMRCQPILGHNTVFWYRQTMMQGLELLAYFRNRAPLDDSGMPKDRFSAEMPDATLATLKIQPSEPRDSAVYFCASGTPRGTGYGYTFGSGTRLTVV.

This clone is judged medium-sized. This chain links TRBV27 with TRBJ2-7; D call uncertain. V was trimmed by 7 bases and J by 4 bases, leaving 14 bases between them. CDR1 is MNHEY, CDR2 SMNVEV, per germline (reference sequence). The CDR3 sequence is 13 residues long. In DNA, the CDR3 is TGTGCCAGCAACTCCTCAGCATTATACGAGCAGTACGTC. Translation gives CASNSSALYEQYV.

V is TRBV18 and J is TRBJ2-1; TRBD1 matches 11 bases. In germline, CDR1 is KGHSH, CDR2 LQKENI. The CDR3 has 15 residues. The ends lost 2 bases at V and 7 bases at J; junction bases unmatched: 4. CDR3 in amino acids: CASSPGGQGGNEQFF. CDR3 sequence (DNA): TGTGCCAGCTCACCAGGGGGACAGGGGGGAAATGAGCAGTTCTTC.

The gene calls are TRBV11-2 and TRBJ2-1; D ambiguous. Germline CDR1 reads SGHAT; CDR2 reads FQNNGV. This CDR3 has 16 amino acids. V shed 5 bases and J shed 5 bases, with 19 bases lying between them. CDR3 in amino acids: CASSPQSQVGNNEQFF. The CDR3 DNA reads as TGTGCCAGCAGCCCCCAGTCTCAAGTGGGGAACAATGAGCAGTTCTTC.

This clone was recorded a few times. The chain recombines TRBV4-1 with TRBJ2-1, with 9 bases matching TRBD1. The CDR3 runs to 16 residues. Germline-derived CDR1 and CDR2 are MGHRA and YSYEKL. With V trimmed by 0 bases and J by 5 bases, 5 bases remained unmatched. The CDR3 DNA reads as TGCGCCAGCAGCCAAGATCGGGGACAGGGTCACAATGAGCAGTTCTTC. It specifies CASSQDRGQGHNEQFF.

This clone was counted only a few times. The chain employs TRBV7-9 and TRBJ2-1, with TRBD2 as a possible D gene (6 bases). V dropped 6 bases and J dropped 12 bases, with 12 bases sitting between them. In germline, CDR1 is SEHNR, CDR2 FQNEAQ (reference sequence). This CDR3 is built from 11 residues. The CDR3 DNA is TGTGCCAGCAGTTCAGACGGGGGGCAGTTCTTC. This codes for CASSSDGGQFF.

This clone was detected ten times or more. The rearrangement joins TRBV12-5 to TRBJ2-1; tentatively, D is TRBD2 (5 bases). Trimming shortened V by 7 bases and J by 10 bases, and 11 bases separated the two germline ends. CDR1 LGHNT and CDR2 FRNRAP come from the germline V gene. The CDR3 has 11 residues. The CDR3 protein is CASAGSSEQFF. CDR3 DNA sequence: TGTGCTAGTGCGGGGTCTAGCGAGCAGTTCTTC.

This clone is categorized as medium-sized. The chain carries TRBV20-1 and TRBJ2-2; D perhaps matches TRBD1 (5 bases). Per the germline V gene, CDR1 is DFQATT and CDR2 is SNEGSKA (reference sequence). This CDR3 is built from 14 residues. V was shortened by 5 bases and J by 6 bases, with 16 bases between the two germline ends. The CDR3 DNA follows: TGCAGTGCTCCAGGTCAGGGTCGGGCCGGGGAGCTGTTTTTT. Its translation: CSAPGQGRAGELFF.

This clone came up many times. The chain carries TRBV4-1 and TRBJ2-7, with D perhaps given as TRBD1 or TRBD2 (6 bases each). The CDR3 runs to 17 residues. V was pared by 0 bases and J by 5 bases, with 20 bases between. Looked up from germline, CDR1 is MGHRA and CDR2 is YSYEKL. CDR3 region: CASSQDGGGTRANEQYF. The CDR3 bases are TGCGCCAGCAGCCAAGATGGGGGCGGGACAAGGGCCAACGAGCAGTACTTC.

This clone is judged medium-sized. This chain uses TRBV5-1 with TRBJ2-1; D unclear. The V gene's germline CDR1 is SGHRS and CDR2 YFSETQ. The ends were cut back, 6 bases at V and 12 bases at J, with 28 bases in the middle. CDR3 length: 16 amino acids. The CDR3 loop reads CASTQDLPRPTKGQFF. The CDR3 region has the DNA TGCGCCAGCACCCAAGACCTTCCCCGTCCAACAAAGGGGCAGTTCTTC.

This clone has a count of ten or more. V and J are TRBV7-3 and TRBJ2-3; D is undetermined. The CDR3 runs 16 residues. V lost 3 bases and J lost 0, with 13 bases in between. Germline assignment: CDR1 SGHTA and CDR2 FQGTGA. Here the CDR3 reads CASSFSGRSSTDTQYF. The CDR3 nucleotides read TGTGCCAGCAGCTTCTCGGGCCGCAGTAGCACAGATACGCAGTATTTT.